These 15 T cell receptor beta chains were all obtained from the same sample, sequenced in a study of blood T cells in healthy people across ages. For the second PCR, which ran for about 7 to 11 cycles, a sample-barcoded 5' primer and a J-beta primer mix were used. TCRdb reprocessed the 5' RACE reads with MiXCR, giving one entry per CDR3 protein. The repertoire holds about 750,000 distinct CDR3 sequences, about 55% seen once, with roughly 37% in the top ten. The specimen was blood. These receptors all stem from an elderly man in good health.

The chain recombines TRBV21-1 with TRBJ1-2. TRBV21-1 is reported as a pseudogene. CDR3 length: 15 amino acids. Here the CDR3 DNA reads TGTGCCAGCGAAGGGGCTTTAATGATTAACTATGGCTACACCTTC. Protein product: CASEGALMINYGYTF.

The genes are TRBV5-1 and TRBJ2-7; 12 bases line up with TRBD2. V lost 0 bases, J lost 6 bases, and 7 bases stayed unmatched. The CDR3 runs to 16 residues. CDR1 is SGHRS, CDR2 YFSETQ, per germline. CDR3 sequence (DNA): TGCGCCAGCAGCTTGGTTCCCCTACTAGCGGGAGGCGAGCAGTACTTC. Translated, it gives CASSLVPLLAGGEQYF.

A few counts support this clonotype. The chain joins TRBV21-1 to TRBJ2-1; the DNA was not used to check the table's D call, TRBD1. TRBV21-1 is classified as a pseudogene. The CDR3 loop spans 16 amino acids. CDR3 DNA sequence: TGTGCCAGTAGAACCCTAAAGGCCCGGGGGACGAGGGGGCAGTTCTTC. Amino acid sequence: CASRTLKARGTRGQFF.

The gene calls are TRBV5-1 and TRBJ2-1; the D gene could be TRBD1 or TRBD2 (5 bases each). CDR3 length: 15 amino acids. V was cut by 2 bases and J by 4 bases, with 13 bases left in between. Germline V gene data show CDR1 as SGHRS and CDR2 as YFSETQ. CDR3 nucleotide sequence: TGCGCCAGCAGCTTAGACCGGGACGTATACAATGAGCAGTTCTTC. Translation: CASSLDRDVYNEQFF.

CDR3 coding DNA: TGTGCCAGCAGCTTGGCCCCGGACAGCAATCAGCCCCAGCATTTT. Translating gives CASSLAPDSNQPQHF. The chain links TRBV7-9 to TRBJ1-5; D is ambiguous. Germline V CDR1 and CDR2: SEHNR, FQNEAQ (reference sequence). The CDR3 runs to 15 residues. With 3 bases removed from V and 1 base from J, the gap between germline ends came to 10 bases.

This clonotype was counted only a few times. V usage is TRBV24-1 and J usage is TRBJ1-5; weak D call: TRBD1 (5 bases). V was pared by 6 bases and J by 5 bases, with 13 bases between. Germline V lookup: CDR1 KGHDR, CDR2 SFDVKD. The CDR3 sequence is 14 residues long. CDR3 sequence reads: CATSTGRGDQPQHF. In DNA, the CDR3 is TGTGCCACCAGTACGGGGAGGGGCGATCAGCCCCAGCATTTT.

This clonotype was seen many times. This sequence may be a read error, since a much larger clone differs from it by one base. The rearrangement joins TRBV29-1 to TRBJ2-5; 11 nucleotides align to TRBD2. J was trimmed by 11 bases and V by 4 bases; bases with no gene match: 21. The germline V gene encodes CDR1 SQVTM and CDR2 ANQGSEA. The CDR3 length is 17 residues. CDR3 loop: CSVGGLIAGGGNNEQYF. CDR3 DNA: TGCAGCGTTGGGGGCCTTATAGCGGGAGGGGGAAACAATGAGCAGTACTTC.

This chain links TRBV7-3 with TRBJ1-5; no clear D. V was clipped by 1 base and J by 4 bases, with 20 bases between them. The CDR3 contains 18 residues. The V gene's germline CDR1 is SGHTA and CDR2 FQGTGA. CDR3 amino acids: CASSLRDESGPPNQPQHF. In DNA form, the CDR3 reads TGTGCCAGCAGCTTAAGGGATGAATCGGGTCCCCCTAATCAGCCCCAGCATTTT.

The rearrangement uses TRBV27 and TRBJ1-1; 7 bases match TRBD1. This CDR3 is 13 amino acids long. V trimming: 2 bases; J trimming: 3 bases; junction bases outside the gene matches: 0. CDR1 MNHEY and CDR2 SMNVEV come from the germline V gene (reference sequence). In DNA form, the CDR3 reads TGTGCCAGCAGTTTAGACAGGGACACTGAAGCTTTCTTT. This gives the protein CASSLDRDTEAFF.

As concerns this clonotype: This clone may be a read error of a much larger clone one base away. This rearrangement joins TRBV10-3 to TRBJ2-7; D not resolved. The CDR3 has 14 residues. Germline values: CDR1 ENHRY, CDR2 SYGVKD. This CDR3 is CTISRTDVSYEQYF. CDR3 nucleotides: TGTACCATCAGCCGAACGGACGTCTCCTACGAGCAGTACTTC.

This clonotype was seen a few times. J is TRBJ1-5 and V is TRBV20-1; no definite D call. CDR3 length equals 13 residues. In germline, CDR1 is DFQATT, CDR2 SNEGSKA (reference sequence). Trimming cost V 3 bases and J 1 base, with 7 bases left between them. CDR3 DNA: TGCAGTGCTAGGGCCCCGAGCAATCAGCCCCAGCATTTT. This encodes CSARAPSNQPQHF.

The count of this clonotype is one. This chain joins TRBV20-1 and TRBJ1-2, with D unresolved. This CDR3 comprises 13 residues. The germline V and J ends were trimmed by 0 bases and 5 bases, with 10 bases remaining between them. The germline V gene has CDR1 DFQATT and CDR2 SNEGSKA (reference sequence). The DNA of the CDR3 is TGCAGTGCTAGAGATCTCGTCCGATATGGCTACACCTTC. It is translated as CSARDLVRYGYTF.

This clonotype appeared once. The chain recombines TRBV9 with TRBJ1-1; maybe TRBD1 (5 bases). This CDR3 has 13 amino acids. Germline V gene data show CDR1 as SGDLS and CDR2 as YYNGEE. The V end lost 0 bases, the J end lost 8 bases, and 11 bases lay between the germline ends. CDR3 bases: TGTGCCAGCAGCGTAGAAAGGGGCCACGAAGCTTTCTTT. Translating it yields CASSVERGHEAFF.

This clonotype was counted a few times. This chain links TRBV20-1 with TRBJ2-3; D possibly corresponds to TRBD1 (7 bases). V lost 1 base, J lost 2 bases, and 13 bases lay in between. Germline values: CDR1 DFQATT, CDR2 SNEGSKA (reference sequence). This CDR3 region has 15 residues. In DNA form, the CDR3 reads TGCAGTGCTAGAGGGAGGGGGCGGATCACAGATACGCAGTATTTT. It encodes CSARGRGRITDTQYF.

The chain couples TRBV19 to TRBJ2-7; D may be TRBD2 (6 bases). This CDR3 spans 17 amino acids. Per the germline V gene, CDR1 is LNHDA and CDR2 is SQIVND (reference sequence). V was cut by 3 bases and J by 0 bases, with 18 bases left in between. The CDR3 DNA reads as TGTGCCAGTAGTATTGGGGGGAACAGATTGTTCTCCTACGAGCAGTACTTC. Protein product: CASSIGGNRLFSYEQYF.